A selection of T cell receptor beta chains follows, all from one sample in a study of beta chain features in type 1 diabetes. Sequencing used immunoSEQ multiplex PCR; TCRdb keeps in-frame clones, though not all of them. The table records 300,000 to 350,000 clones, 14% of them present only once. Sequencing was done on a sample of central memory CD4+ T cells from blood. These receptors all come from a man aged 25-40 years in good health. Both conserved end residues are part of each CDR3. A D gene is named only where the DNA matches it firmly. The size of a clone is reported for some rows only, either as once, few or many, or as a class for expanded clones.

TGTGCCAGCAGTCTTAGGACTAGCGGGAGTGGTGAGCAGTTCTTC	CASSLRTSGSGEQFF	TRBV2	TRBD2	-	15	TRBJ2-1
TGTGCCAGCAGTCCGAGTTCCAGCAATCAGCCCCAGCATTTT	CASSPSSSNQPQHF	TRBV2	-	few	14	TRBJ1-5
TGCGCCAGCAGCTTGGAGACCGTGACAGATACGCAGTATTTT	CASSLETVTDTQYF	TRBV5-1	-	-	14	TRBJ2-3
TGTGCCAGCAGCGTAGGACTAGCGGGGAGGACCGGGGAGCTGTTTTTT	CASSVGLAGRTGELFF	TRBV9	TRBD2	-	16	TRBJ2-2
TGTGCCAGCAGCTTACGATCGGACTACGAGCAGTACTTC	CASSLRSDYEQYF	TRBV7-9	-	few	13	TRBJ2-7
TGCGCCAGCAGTCAATGGCAATCGAGGCCGCCTGATACGCAGTATTTT	CASSQWQSRPPDTQYF	TRBV23-1	-	-	16	TRBJ2-3
TGTGCCAGCAGCTCAGCGTCGACAGGGTCGCACTTC	CASSSASTGSHF	TRBV7-7	TRBD1	-	12	TRBJ2-4
TGTGCCAGCAGCCCAAGGACTAGCACAGATACGCAGTATTTT	CASSPRTSTDTQYF	TRBV11-3	-	-	14	TRBJ2-3
TGTGCCAGCTCTCAGGACGGTAACTATGGCTACACCTTC	CASSQDGNYGYTF	TRBV11-3	-	-	13	TRBJ1-2
TGTGCCAGCAGTGGGTTAGCGGGAGGAGATACGCAGTATTTT	CASSGLAGGDTQYF	TRBV27	TRBD2	few	14	TRBJ2-3